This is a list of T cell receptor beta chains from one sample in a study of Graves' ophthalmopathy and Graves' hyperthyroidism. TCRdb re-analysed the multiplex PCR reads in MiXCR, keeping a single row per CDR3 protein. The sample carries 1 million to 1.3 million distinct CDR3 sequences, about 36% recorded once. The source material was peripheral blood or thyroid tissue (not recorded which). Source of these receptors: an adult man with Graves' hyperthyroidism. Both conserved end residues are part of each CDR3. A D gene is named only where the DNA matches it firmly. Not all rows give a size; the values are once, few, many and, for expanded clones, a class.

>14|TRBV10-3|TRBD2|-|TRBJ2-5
CAVGLAGGQETQYF
TGTGCCGTCGGACTAGCGGGAGGGCAAGAGACCCAGTACTTC
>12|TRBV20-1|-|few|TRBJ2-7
CSARINSQEQYF
TGCAGTGCTAGAATAAACAGTCAGGAGCAGTACTTC
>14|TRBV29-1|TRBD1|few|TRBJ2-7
CSSLDRNLIYEQYF
TGCAGTTCCTTGGACAGGAACCTAATTTACGAGCAGTACTTC
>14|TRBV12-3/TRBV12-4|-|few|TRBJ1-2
CASSNRDLGDGYTF
TGTGCCAGCAGTAACCGGGACTTGGGGGATGGCTACACCTTC
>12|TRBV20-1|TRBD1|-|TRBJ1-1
CSATTGVTEAFF
TGCAGTGCTACGACAGGGGTTACTGAAGCTTTCTTT
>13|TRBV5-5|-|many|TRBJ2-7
CASTLPPAYEQYF
TGTGCCAGCACCCTCCCCCCCGCCTACGAGCAGTACTTC
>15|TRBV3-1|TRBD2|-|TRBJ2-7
CASSRTSGDPYEQYF
TGTGCCAGCAGCCGGACTAGCGGGGACCCCTACGAGCAGTACTTC
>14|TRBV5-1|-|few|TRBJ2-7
CASSNPSRSYEQYF
TGCGCCAGCAGCAACCCTTCGCGGTCCTACGAGCAGTACTTC
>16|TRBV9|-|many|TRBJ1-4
CASSEGVLATNEKLFF
TGTGCCAGCAGCGAGGGAGTCCTTGCAACTAATGAAAAACTGTTTTTT
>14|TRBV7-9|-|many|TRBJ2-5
CASSPSGAWETQYF
TGTGCCAGCAGCCCTTCGGGGGCCTGGGAGACCCAGTACTTC
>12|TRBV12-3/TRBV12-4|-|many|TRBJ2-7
CASRGTLGEQYF
TGTGCCAGCAGAGGGACGTTGGGCGAGCAGTACTTC
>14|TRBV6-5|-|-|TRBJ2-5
CASSQRTTGETQYF
TGTGCCAGCAGTCAACGGACTACGGGAGAGACCCAGTACTTC
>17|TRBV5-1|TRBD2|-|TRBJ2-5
CASSKGASGLNQETQYF
TGCGCCAGCAGCAAAGGGGCTAGCGGGTTGAACCAAGAGACCCAGTACTTC
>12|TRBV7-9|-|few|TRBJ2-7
CASSRPNYEQYF
TGTGCCAGCAGCCGACCGAACTACGAGCAGTACTTC
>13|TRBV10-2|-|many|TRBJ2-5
CASGGRRGETQYF
TGCGCCAGCGGAGGTCGGAGGGGAGAGACCCAGTACTTC
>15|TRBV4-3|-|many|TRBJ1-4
CASSQGAGWAEKLFF
TGCGCCAGCAGCCAGGGGGCAGGGTGGGCGGAAAAACTGTTTTTT
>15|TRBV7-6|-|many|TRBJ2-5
CASTRDPGRQETQYF
TGTGCCAGCACCCGCGATCCAGGGCGCCAAGAGACCCAGTACTTC
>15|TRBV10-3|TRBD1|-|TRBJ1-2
CAAHRDWDRGKGYTF
TGTGCCGCCCACAGGGATTGGGACAGGGGGAAAGGCTACACCTTC
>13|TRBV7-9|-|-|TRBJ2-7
CASSLAPMVEQYF
TGTGCCAGCAGCTTAGCGCCTATGGTCGAGCAGTACTTC
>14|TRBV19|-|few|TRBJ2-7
CASSINSGSYEQYF
TGTGCCAGTAGTATTAATTCGGGATCCTACGAGCAGTACTTC
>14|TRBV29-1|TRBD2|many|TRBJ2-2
CSVGLAGVRGELFF
TGCAGCGTAGGACTAGCGGGAGTTAGAGGGGAGCTGTTTTTT
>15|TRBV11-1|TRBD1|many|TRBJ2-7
CASSQGQLYAYEQYF
TGTGCCAGCAGCCAGGGACAGCTTTATGCCTACGAGCAGTACTTC
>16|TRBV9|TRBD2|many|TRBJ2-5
CASSVGLTSSQETQYF
TGTGCCAGCAGCGTAGGATTGACTAGCTCCCAAGAGACCCAGTACTTC
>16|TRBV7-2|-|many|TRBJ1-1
CASSLGRTFGGTEAFF
TGTGCCAGCAGCTTGGGTCGGACTTTCGGAGGCACTGAAGCTTTCTTT
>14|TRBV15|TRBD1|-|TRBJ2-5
CATRTEGQRETQYF
TGTGCCACCAGGACAGAGGGACAGCGAGAGACCCAGTACTTC
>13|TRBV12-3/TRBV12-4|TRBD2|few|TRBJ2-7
CAISSGRDYEQYF
TGTGCCATCAGTAGCGGGAGGGACTACGAGCAGTACTTC
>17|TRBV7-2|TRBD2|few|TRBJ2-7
CASSQDRLAGGYHEQYF
TGTGCCAGCAGCCAAGATCGCTTAGCGGGAGGTTACCACGAGCAGTACTTC
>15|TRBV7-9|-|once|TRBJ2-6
CASSPWGTGANVLTF
TGTGCCAGCAGCCCATGGGGAACTGGGGCCAACGTCCTGACTTTC
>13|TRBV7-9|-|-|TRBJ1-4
CASSPEGDEKLFF
TGTGCCAGCAGCCCGGAGGGAGATGAAAAACTGTTTTTT
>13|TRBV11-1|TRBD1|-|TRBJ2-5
CASPGTVEETQYF
TGTGCCAGCCCCGGGACAGTTGAAGAGACCCAGTACTTC
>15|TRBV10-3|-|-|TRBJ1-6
CASSAGRVRNSPLHF
TGTGCCAGCAGTGCTGGCAGGGTGCGTAATTCACCCCTCCACTTT
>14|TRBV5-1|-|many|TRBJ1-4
CASSPDGHNEKLFF
TGCGCCAGCAGTCCGGACGGCCATAATGAAAAACTGTTTTTT
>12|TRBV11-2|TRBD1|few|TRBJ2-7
CASTTGDYEQYF
TGTGCCAGCACCACAGGGGACTACGAGCAGTACTTC
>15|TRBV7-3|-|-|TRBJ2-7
CASSQDWAQNYEQYF
TGCGCCAGCAGCCAAGATTGGGCACAAAACTACGAGCAGTACTTC
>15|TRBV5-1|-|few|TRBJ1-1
CASSSGVGVNTEAFF
TGCGCCAGTAGTTCTGGGGTCGGCGTGAACACTGAAGCTTTCTTT
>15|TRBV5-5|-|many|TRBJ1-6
CASTLRGGSNSPLHF
TGTGCCAGCACCCTCCGGGGCGGGAGCAATTCACCCCTCCACTTT
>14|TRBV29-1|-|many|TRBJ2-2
CSVPGLGVSGELFF
TGCAGCGTTCCCGGGTTAGGAGTTAGCGGGGAGCTGTTTTTT
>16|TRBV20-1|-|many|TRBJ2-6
CSAVPPPGWGANVLTF
TGCAGTGCTGTCCCCCCTCCCGGGTGGGGGGCCAACGTCCTGACTTTC
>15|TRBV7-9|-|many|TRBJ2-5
CASSLDRYREETQYF
TGTGCCAGCAGCTTAGACCGGTACAGAGAAGAGACCCAGTACTTC
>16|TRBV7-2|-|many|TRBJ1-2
CASSAVASGVTYGYTF
TGTGCCAGCAGCGCCGTCGCGTCAGGGGTGACCTATGGCTACACCTTC
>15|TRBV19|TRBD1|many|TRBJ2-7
CASAKGQGVLDEQYF
TGTGCCAGTGCCAAAGGACAGGGGGTTTTAGACGAGCAGTACTTC
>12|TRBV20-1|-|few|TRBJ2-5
CSAKTNSETQYF
TGCAGTGCCAAGACCAATTCAGAGACCCAGTACTTC
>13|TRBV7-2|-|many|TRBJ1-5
CASSARTFQPQHF
TGTGCCAGCAGCGCCCGGACGTTTCAGCCCCAGCATTTT
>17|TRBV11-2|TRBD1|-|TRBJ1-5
CASSFLFGTGGSQPQHF
TGTGCCAGCAGCTTTTTATTTGGGACAGGGGGCAGTCAGCCCCAGCATTTT
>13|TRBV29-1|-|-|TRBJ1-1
CIVVAPSNTEAFF
TGCATCGTTGTAGCACCCTCTAACACTGAAGCTTTCTTT
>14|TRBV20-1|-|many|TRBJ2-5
CSARNIELTRTQYF
TGCAGTGCCCGCAACATCGAACTGACAAGGACCCAGTACTTC
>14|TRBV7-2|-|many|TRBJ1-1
CASSLEEGSRGAFF
TGTGCCAGCAGCTTAGAGGAGGGCTCGAGGGGAGCTTTCTTT
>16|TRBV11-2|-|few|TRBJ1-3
CASSLDGGTRRNTIYF
TGTGCCAGCAGCTTAGATGGGGGGACAAGAAGAAACACCATATATTTT
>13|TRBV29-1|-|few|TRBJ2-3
CSVRLVLTDTQYF
TGCAGCGTTCGTTTGGTACTCACAGATACGCAGTATTTT
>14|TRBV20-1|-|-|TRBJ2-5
CSARVQGGAETQYF
TGCAGTGCTAGGGTCCAAGGAGGGGCAGAGACCCAGTACTTC
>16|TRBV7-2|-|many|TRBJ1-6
CASSSPPGTRDSPLHF
TGTGCCAGCAGCTCTCCTCCGGGGACACGGGATTCACCCCTCCACTTT